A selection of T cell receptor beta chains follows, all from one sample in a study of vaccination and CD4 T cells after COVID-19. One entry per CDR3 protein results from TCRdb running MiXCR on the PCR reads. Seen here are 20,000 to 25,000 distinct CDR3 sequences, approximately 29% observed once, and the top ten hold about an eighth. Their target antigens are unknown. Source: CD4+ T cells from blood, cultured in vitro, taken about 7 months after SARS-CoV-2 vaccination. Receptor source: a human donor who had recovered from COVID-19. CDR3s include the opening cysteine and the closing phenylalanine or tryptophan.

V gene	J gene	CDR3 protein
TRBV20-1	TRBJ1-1	CSARDWRLRTEAFF
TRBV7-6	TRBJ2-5	CASSLVSSGSGREAETQYF
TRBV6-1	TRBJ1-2	CASRTGTDYGYTF
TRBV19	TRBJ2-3	CASSILAGRDTQYF
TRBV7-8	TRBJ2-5	CASSFVVIRTGGKTQYF
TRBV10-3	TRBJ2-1	CAIRPDGSSYNEQFF
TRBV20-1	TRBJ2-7	CSTGESYEQYF
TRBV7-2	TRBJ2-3	CASSLVVASVGTQYF
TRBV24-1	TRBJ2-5	CATSDLGETQYF
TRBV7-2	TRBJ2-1	CASSTTSEAGGRVEQFF
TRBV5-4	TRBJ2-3	CASRIPRGASTDTQYF
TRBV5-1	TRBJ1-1	CASSLSMGLMNTEAFF
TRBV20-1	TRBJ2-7	CSATPGGVYEQYF
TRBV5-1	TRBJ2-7	CASSVETGFEQYF
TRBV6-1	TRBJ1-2	CASSEQGNYGYTF
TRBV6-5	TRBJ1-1	CASSYSDSEAFF
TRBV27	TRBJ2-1	CASSYGTGEDNEQFF
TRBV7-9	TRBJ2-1	CASSLGGGTHNEQFF
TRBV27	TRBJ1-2	CASRGQSANYGYTF
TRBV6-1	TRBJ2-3	CASKGPSTDTQYF
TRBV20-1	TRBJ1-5	CSARGQGWGQPQHF
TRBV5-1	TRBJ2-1	CASSRRLAGDNEQFF